Here is one TCR beta chain with its context. The target antigen is unknown. Germline CDR1 SGHNT, CDR2 YYREEE (reference sequence). Trimming cost V 0 bases and J 5 bases, with 6 bases left between them. The CDR3 totals 13 residues. This specimen belongs to a study of cytomegalovirus exposure and HLA in healthy donors. Study conclusions and caveats: A reported reduction in N-insertions relative to the roughly 710-donor mean was seen in an Asian-associated ancestry cluster in a later analysis. TCR beta sequences reportedly predicted most subjects' HLA-A and HLA-B alleles accurately.

Primers: 60 Vbeta forward and 13 Jbeta reverse. Assay used: immunoSEQ multiplex PCR; TCRdb lists only in-frame clones, some missing. The sample holds 90,000 to 100,000 clones, around 77% seen once. The specimen was PBMCs. The V and J genes are TRBV5-4 and TRBJ2-1, with no clear D. The sequence was obtained from a female donor in good health and CMV-seronegative. CDR3 DNA sequence: TGTGCCAGCAGCTTGGACGGAGACAATGAGCAGTTCTTC. Protein product: CASSLDGDNEQFF.